The clone carrying this T cell receptor (beta chain) came up once. Its antigen is still unknown. Per the germline V gene, CDR1 is SGHTA and CDR2 is FQGNSA. The CDR3 is 15 amino acids. Deletions cut 1 base from V and 0 bases from J, with 9 bases between. The data are from a study of blood T cells in healthy people across ages. Next came a second PCR, run for about 7 to 12 cycles, which used a sample-barcoded 5' primer along with a J-beta primer mix. One entry per CDR3 protein, called by TCRdb with MiXCR from the 5' RACE reads. The sample includes about 1.1 million distinct CDR3 sequences, 35% to 40% of them seen just once. Whole-study findings and limits: Higher diversity, along with more naive CD4+ cells, distinguished long-lived donors from aged donors. Donor CMV infection status was unknown, possibly confounding age-related changes in expanded clonotypes.

This chain uses TRBV7-2 with TRBJ1-2; possibly TRBD1 for D (5 bases). The sequence was collected from a man aged 18 to 30 in good health. Input material: blood. CDR3: CASSLVAGSNYGYTF. Here the CDR3 DNA reads TGTGCCAGCAGCTTAGTCGCAGGGTCTAACTATGGCTACACCTTC. The full variable domain, rest sourced from reference TRBV7-2 and TRBJ1-2, is GAGVSQSPSNKVTEKGKDVELRCDPISGHTALYWYRQSLGQGLEFLIYFQGNSAPDKSGLPSDRFSAERTGGSVSTLTIQRTQQEDSAVYLCASSLVAGSNYGYTFGSGTRLTVV.